This T cell receptor beta chain appears in the sequencing data of a study of cytomegalovirus exposure and HLA in healthy donors (dated by TCRdb to the late 2010s). Study-level background: An earlier analysis of 587 of the donors reported 250 to 350 Gb of sequence data and 117 million unique TCR beta sequences obtained from roughly 180 million T cells. Donor age, sex, ethnicity and CMV serostatus were compiled together with the repertoire data. A separate validation cohort of roughly 130 different subjects was used in addition to the roughly 640-subject first cohort. Typing coverage varied by locus: about 620-640 donors for A, B, C, DRB1 and DQB1; roughly 520 for DQA1; nearly 610 for DPA1; around 450 for DPB1. Rather than using new phenotypic data, the later analysis identified candidate immune exposures from TCR beta sequences and from how often those sequences occurred across donors. Every discovery cohort repertoire had been produced on one sequencing platform. HLA typing covered class I and class II loci at four-digit resolution. To predict cytomegalovirus infection status, the study combined high-throughput TCR immunosequencing, statistical association of individual TCRs with disease status, and machine learning. To decide whether each TCR beta V gene segment behaved as functional or pseudogenic, an earlier analysis of fewer than 750 of the donors relied on high-throughput TCR beta sequencing. Four to six DR-DQ haplotypes were handled as single units for association and clustering, since linkage in the cohort was strong. An early release that covered several hundred HLA-typed donors contained approximately 320 gigabases of sequencing data and around 85 million unique TCR sequences. Genome-wide SNP genotypes for about 55% of the roughly 670 donors were used in a later genetic analysis, which treated that subset as a discovery cohort. The study aimed to test whether cataloging public T cell receptors could reveal signatures of past pathogen exposure. The study profiled the T cell repertoires of hundreds of subjects by immunosequencing and related them to cytomegalovirus serostatus. The genetic ancestry cluster associated with self-reported Caucasian donors included about four fifths of the 398 genotyped donors. In a later analysis, previously published TCR beta repertoires from some 640 donors were re-analyzed and high-resolution HLA genotyping was added so that TCR occurrence patterns could be studied. On average, around 230,000 unique TCR beta nucleotide sequences were sequenced per donor among a few hundred genotyped donors of the cohort, with roughly 18% of those sequences being non-productive.

The cohort consisted of 600 or so healthy bone marrow donors. All cohort members were sampled while nominally healthy, although unrecorded immune exposures were likely present. The donor tested CMV seronegative and was one of the 352 seronegative cohort members. A peripheral blood sample was collected from each donor, and TCR beta sequencing was performed on peripheral blood mononuclear cells. The Qiagen DNeasy Blood Extraction Kit was used to extract genomic DNA from the blood cell samples. Relative to germline, V is 3 bases shorter and J is 4 bases shorter, with 4 bases between their ends. The CDR3 runs 12 amino acids, cysteine and phenylalanine included. Only CDR3 DNA remains: 36 bases, in frame from the first base. From a lookup of the germline V gene (reference sequence), CDR1 and CDR2 are LNHDA and SQIVND. The library was obtained by the immunoSEQ multiplex PCR assay. A mixture of 60 forward primers for TCR Vbeta segments and 13 reverse primers for TCR Jbeta segments was used in the multiplex PCR. Amplification of the CDR3 region of rearranged TCR beta genes was performed with a multiplex PCR assay on genomic DNA. Amplified TCR beta libraries were sequenced as 87-base-pair reads on the Illumina HiSeq System. The original methods were these. A later analysis tallied roughly 76 million unique TCR beta chains across the 700 or so repertoires, and about 10 million of those chains were shared by two or more donors. To remove PCR and sequencing errors, raw reads were error-corrected and collapsed into unique sequences using a nearest-neighbor algorithm that merged closely related sequences. Alignment of CDR3 sequences to IMGT reference sequences was used to assign V, D and J gene segments. For a sequence to be retained, at least a six-nucleotide match to both a V gene segment and a J gene segment was required. Rearrangements were classified as productive when the CDR3 lacked stop codons and remained in frame with V and J, and all other rearrangements were classified as non-productive. Following IMGT convention, CDR3 was defined as the stretch from the second conserved V-encoded cysteine to the conserved J-encoded phenylalanine. Sequences without an unambiguous match to a single V gene segment were excluded from the earlier analysis of about 600 of the donors. An earlier analysis of approximately 590 of the donors called V segments functional above 56.7% productive rearrangements and segregating when the between-donor standard deviation exceeded 5%. A statistical classification framework was built for diagnosing cytomegalovirus status from the catalog of TCR beta chain sequences. A later analysis assigned V and J genes by comparing TCR nucleotide sequences with IMGT/GENE-DB human TR gene sequences. A later analysis assigned CDR3 sequences and most-parsimonious VDJ recombination scenarios with the TCRdist pipeline. In a later analysis, each TCR beta chain was defined by its CDR3 amino acid sequence together with its V-gene family, and reads without a unique V-gene family were excluded. To address suspected cross-contamination and a sequencing artifact, a later analysis removed over 500 highly shared, low-generation-probability nucleotide sequences. For each public chain, a later analysis derived a clonal expansion index from normalized ranks of inferred template counts within each repertoire. A later analysis computed generation probabilities with a VDJ recombination model fitted to out-of-frame rearrangements, and checked the results against IGoR. A later analysis scored TCR-TCR, TCR-HLA and TCR-CMV co-occurrence with hypergeometric tests, applying a repertoire-size bias correction to TCR pairs. False discovery rates were estimated in a later analysis by permuting HLA or CMV assignments 20 times. In a later analysis, co-occurring TCRs were grouped using DBSCAN, and TCRdist sequence similarity was added for clustering within HLA-allele-positive subsets. Repertoires with fewer than 30,000 or more than 120,000 public chains were left out of co-occurrence clustering, as were a handful of repertoires with anomalous nucleotide sharing. TCRdb carries this immuneACCESS record with in-frame sequences only. Its versions omit some clonotypes, under half of them owing to an unresolved V gene in the studies checked, with the rest unexplained. The DNA was the basis for D and trimming; V, J and clone size are from that table. The sample table contains about 160,000 clones; only one count was recorded for about four fifths of them. Around 4.5% of the sample is in the top ten clones.

Overall results and qualifications from the work: Specific HLA alleles were associated with roughly 16,000 TCR beta sequences at a false discovery rate of 0.05 in a later analysis. The study listed approximately 150 TCR beta chains as associated with cytomegalovirus. The authors suggested that the approach could potentially be extended to other disease states and immunological phenotypes. In both the original and validation cohorts, the classifier was reported to diagnose cytomegalovirus status with high specificity and sensitivity. A later analysis found that most CMV-associated TCR beta chains appeared HLA-restricted, with HLA associations seemingly driven largely by CMV exposure. Roughly uniform sequencing depth across donors was assumed in presence/absence analyses, although this assumption may not hold. Across donors, most TCR sequences were observed very rarely, whereas some public TCRs were present in many individuals. In a later genetic analysis, a missense DCLRE1C variant was associated with V-gene and J-gene trimming of TCR beta chains, and the association was replicated in an independent cohort. Only TCR beta chains were sequenced in this cohort, and the absence of alpha or paired-chain data limited detectable features. A later genetic analysis reported fewer N-insertions in productive TCRs among donors in an Asian-associated ancestry cluster than the roughly 620-donor mean. In a later analysis, HLA-associated TCR beta chains were found to be more clonally expanded and to have lower generation probabilities than equally common non-associated chains. HLA typing was unavailable for some donors at each locus, so association tests used only the typed subset. An earlier analysis of roughly 570 of the donors showed that most TCR beta V segments appeared in productive rearrangements either about 87% or about 30% of the time, which broadly matched IMGT annotations. A further reported finding was that TCR beta sequences accurately predicted the HLA-A and HLA-B alleles for most subjects in the first cohort. Because counts were too low, around 17 rarely observed V segments, including chromosome 9 orphons, were left out of the earlier analysis of approximately 500 of the donors. Immune exposure information for the cohort was limited to CMV serostatus. A group of highly shared sequence variants was considered likely to be a technical artifact of the sequencing pipeline. Because the 87-base-pair reads could not distinguish some IMGT-functional V segments, including TRBV6-2 and TRBV6-3, those segments were excluded. When HLA alleles, especially DR and DQ, strongly co-occurred, attributing TCR associations to individual alleles was difficult. A later analysis found that TCR association rates varied across HLA loci, with DRB1 alleles showing the most associated TCRs and HLA-C alleles the fewest. According to a later analysis, parvovirus B19, influenza, CMV and Epstein-Barr virus appeared linked to several top co-occurrence clusters. A few of the identified cytomegalovirus-associated TCR beta chains were confirmed in vitro to be specific for cytomegalovirus antigens. Linkage disequilibrium might explain the correlated functional status among segregating V segments, but an unknown experimental factor could not be excluded.

For this clone: Its antigen remains unidentified. The input lacks base qualities; no much larger clone sits a single base away.

The origin of this receptor is a man aged 25-40 years in good health and CMV-seronegative. The specimen sequenced was PBMCs. Rearrangement joined TRBV19 to TRBJ2-1; the D gene is unclear. The bases are TGTGCCAGTAGTATCAGTTACAATGAGCAGTTCTTC. This yields the protein CASSISYNEQFF.